A selection of T cell receptor beta chains follows, all from one sample in a study of cytomegalovirus exposure and HLA in healthy donors. Sequencing used immunoSEQ multiplex PCR; TCRdb keeps in-frame clones, though not all of them. Of approximately 200,000 clones in the sample, approximately 79% are singletons; the top ten hold 1.5%. The source material was PBMCs. These receptors all stem from a girl aged 5 to 17 in good health and CMV-seropositive. Both conserved end residues are part of each CDR3. D genes are given only for firm matches. The size field is filled for only some rows; it gives once, few, many or a size class.

J	V	size	D	CDR3	DNA
TRBJ2-7	TRBV4-1	once	.	CASSQVRLASRNEQYF	TGCGCCAGCAGCCAAGTACGTCTGGCATCGAGGAACGAGCAGTACTTC
TRBJ1-1	TRBV5-1	few	.	CASSAQGAVNTEAFF	TGCGCCAGCAGCGCACAGGGCGCGGTGAACACTGAAGCTTTCTTT
TRBJ2-1	TRBV12-5	.	TRBD2	CASGLLAGGAHEQFF	TGTGCTAGTGGCCTACTAGCGGGGGGTGCCCATGAGCAGTTCTTC
TRBJ2-1	TRBV7-2	.	TRBD2	CASSFPIAGRSSYNEQFF	TGTGCCAGCAGCTTCCCTATAGCGGGGAGGAGCTCCTACAATGAGCAGTTCTTC
TRBJ2-2	TRBV7-9	once	TRBD1	CALPGQGATGELFF	TGTGCCTTACCGGGACAGGGGGCGACCGGGGAGCTGTTTTTT
TRBJ1-3	TRBV2	.	TRBD1	CASSRGQQYSGNTIYF	TGTGCCAGCAGCCGGGGACAGCAGTACTCTGGAAACACCATATATTTT
TRBJ1-2	TRBV10-2	.	.	CASSERDWGFSGYGYTF	TGCGCCAGCAGTGAGCGGGACTGGGGGTTTTCGGGCTATGGCTACACCTTC
TRBJ2-7	TRBV6-5	.	TRBD1	CASSSGTGIHKKQYF	TGTGCCAGCAGTTCCGGGACAGGGATTCATAAGAAGCAGTACTTC
TRBJ1-6	TRBV23-1	.	TRBD1	CASSQEQGIGGNSPLHF	TGCGCCAGCAGTCAAGAACAGGGGATTGGTGGTAATTCACCCCTCCACTTT
TRBJ2-7	TRBV19	.	TRBD2	CASRNKGAGGVYEQYF	TGTGCCAGTAGGAATAAGGGAGCGGGGGGAGTCTACGAGCAGTACTTC
TRBJ2-1	TRBV5-1	.	TRBD2	CASSLGGGSSNEQFF	TGCGCCAGCAGCTTGGGCGGGGGGTCCTCCAATGAGCAGTTCTTC
TRBJ2-5	TRBV7-9	few	TRBD1	CASSSRGQGETQYF	TGTGCCAGCAGCTCCAGGGGGCAGGGAGAGACCCAGTACTTC
TRBJ2-1	TRBV4-3	.	.	CASSLERQSYNEQFF	TGCGCCAGCAGCCTGGAGCGCCAATCCTACAATGAGCAGTTCTTC
TRBJ1-1	TRBV6-5	.	.	CASRHQDTRAFF	TGTGCCAGCAGACACCAGGACACCCGAGCTTTCTTT
TRBJ2-1	TRBV2	few	.	CAIPLLDADEQFF	TGTGCCATCCCCCTGCTAGACGCCGATGAGCAGTTCTTC
TRBJ2-3	TRBV7-8	.	TRBD1	CASSAMGQGGTDTQYF	TGTGCCAGCAGCGCGATGGGACAGGGAGGGACAGATACGCAGTATTTT
TRBJ2-7	TRBV4-1	.	TRBD1	CASSLHGQGTYEQYF	TGCGCCAGCAGCCTACACGGACAGGGGACGTACGAGCAGTACTTC
TRBJ2-7	TRBV18	.	.	CASSPPQGFPYEQYF	TGTGCCAGCTCACCTCCCCAGGGATTCCCCTACGAGCAGTACTTC
TRBJ1-2	TRBV5-1	.	.	CASSPSGTKGSYGYTF	TGCGCCAGCAGCCCATCCGGGACAAAAGGTTCCTATGGCTACACCTTC
TRBJ2-3	TRBV7-8	.	.	CASSLGPELHTQYF	TGTGCCAGCAGCTTAGGCCCTGAGCTCCATACGCAGTATTTT
TRBJ1-5	TRBV9	.	.	CASSVGVVGNQPQHF	TGTGCCAGCAGCGTAGGCGTAGTGGGCAATCAGCCCCAGCATTTT
TRBJ2-7	TRBV7-8	once	TRBD1	CASTQGDYEQYF	TGTGCCAGCACCCAGGGGGACTACGAGCAGTACTTC
TRBJ2-3	TRBV2	.	TRBD2	CASSGLAGAGTDTQYF	TGTGCCAGCAGTGGACTAGCGGGGGCCGGCACAGATACGCAGTATTTT
TRBJ2-3	TRBV25-1	.	TRBD1	CASSEGTGVPTDTQYF	TGTGCCAGCAGTGAGGGGACAGGGGTCCCCACAGATACGCAGTATTTT
TRBJ1-2	TRBV20-1	.	.	CSAPVYYGYTF	TGCAGTGCACCGGTTTACTATGGCTACACCTTC
TRBJ1-4	TRBV27	few	TRBD1	CASTTFYGTARTTNEKLFF	TGTGCCAGCACCACTTTTTACGGGACAGCTCGAACAACTAATGAAAAACTGTTTTTT
TRBJ2-3	TRBV29-1	.	TRBD2	CSVELISGGTDTQYF	TGCAGCGTTGAACTTATTAGCGGGGGGACAGATACGCAGTATTTT
TRBJ1-2	TRBV9	.	TRBD1	CASSAGQGAYGYTF	TGTGCCAGCAGCGCTGGACAGGGGGCCTATGGCTACACCTTC
TRBJ1-5	TRBV5-6	.	TRBD1	CASSLRDRVNQPQHF	TGTGCCAGCAGCTTAAGGGACAGGGTAAATCAGCCCCAGCATTTT
TRBJ1-2	TRBV7-9	.	.	CASSLTGTLVPNYGYTF	TGTGCCAGCAGCCTGACCGGGACACTAGTCCCCAACTATGGCTACACCTTC
TRBJ1-4	TRBV11-2	.	.	CASRGAGEKLFF	TGTGCCAGCAGAGGGGCGGGAGAAAAACTGTTTTTT
TRBJ2-1	TRBV18	.	TRBD2	CASSPWGAGNNEQFF	TGTGCCAGCTCACCATGGGGAGCGGGGAACAATGAGCAGTTCTTC
TRBJ2-7	TRBV5-5	.	TRBD1	CASSGTGVWYEQYF	TGTGCCAGCAGCGGGACAGGAGTGTGGTACGAGCAGTACTTC
TRBJ1-6	TRBV18	.	.	CASSVNRDSPLHF	TGTGCCAGCTCAGTGAACAGGGACTCACCCCTCCACTTT
TRBJ1-2	TRBV6-6	.	.	CASSYVSGEGYGYTF	TGTGCCAGCAGTTACGTCTCAGGGGAGGGCTATGGCTACACCTTC
TRBJ1-1	TRBV2	.	TRBD1	CASSERQGPPNTEAFF	TGTGCCAGCAGTGAGAGACAGGGCCCCCCAAACACTGAAGCTTTCTTT
TRBJ1-1	TRBV6-1	.	.	CASRQGFTEAFF	TGTGCCAGCCGGCAGGGATTCACTGAAGCTTTCTTT
TRBJ2-6	TRBV7-8	.	.	CASSLASGVSGANVLTF	TGTGCCAGCAGCTTAGCGTCGGGGGTCTCTGGGGCCAACGTCCTGACTTTC
TRBJ2-3	TRBV5-4	.	.	CASSGAPGTDTQYF	TGTGCCAGCAGCGGGGCCCCGGGTACAGATACGCAGTATTTT
TRBJ1-5	TRBV25-1	few	TRBD1	CASGTGGNQPQHF	TGTGCCAGCGGGACAGGGGGCAATCAGCCCCAGCATTTT
TRBJ1-1	TRBV6-5	.	.	CASIQGSWTEAFF	TGTGCCAGCATACAGGGTAGTTGGACTGAAGCTTTCTTT
TRBJ2-7	TRBV5-1	.	TRBD2	CASSSYGGEHYEQYF	TGCGCCAGCAGCTCGTACGGGGGGGAGCACTACGAGCAGTACTTC
TRBJ1-5	TRBV21-1	.	.	CASSPGGEPGNQPQHF	TGTGCCAGCAGCCCGGGGGGTGAACCCGGCAATCAGCCCCAGCATTTT
TRBJ1-5	TRBV27	.	TRBD1	CASRPGQLNQPQHF	TGTGCCAGCAGGCCGGGACAGTTAAATCAGCCCCAGCATTTT
TRBJ2-7	TRBV6-1	.	.	CASSDNYEQYF	TGTGCCAGCAGTGACAACTACGAGCAGTACTTC
TRBJ2-5	TRBV2	once	.	CASRADSQETQYF	TGTGCCAGCAGAGCGGACAGCCAGGAGACCCAGTACTTC
TRBJ2-3	TRBV7-2	.	TRBD2	CASSFSGGVDTQYF	TGTGCCAGCAGCTTCAGCGGGGGGGTAGATACGCAGTATTTT
TRBJ1-5	TRBV4-1	.	TRBD1	CASSQGGTAGRYQPQHF	TGCGCCAGCAGCCAAGGCGGGACAGCAGGGCGATATCAGCCCCAGCATTTT
TRBJ1-5	TRBV19	.	.	CASTLDRDSNQPQHF	TGTGCCAGTACCCTGGACAGAGATAGCAATCAGCCCCAGCATTTT
TRBJ1-6	TRBV6-1	.	.	CASSELQGSNSPLHF	TGTGCCAGCAGTGAACTCCAGGGTTCCAATTCACCCCTCCACTTT
TRBJ2-1	TRBV6-5	.	.	CASSPYRKNEQFF	TGTGCCAGCAGTCCCTACAGGAAGAATGAGCAGTTCTTC
TRBJ1-3	TRBV5-4	.	.	CASSLDRFSGNTIYF	TGTGCCAGCAGCTTGGACAGATTCTCTGGAAACACCATATATTTT
TRBJ1-5	TRBV27	.	.	CASSVEGYSNQPQHF	TGTGCCAGCAGTGTGGAGGGGTATAGCAATCAGCCCCAGCATTTT
TRBJ2-3	TRBV27	once	.	CASSLSPNTQYF	TGTGCCAGCAGTTTATCCCCTAATACGCAGTATTTT
TRBJ1-2	TRBV9	.	TRBD1	CASSTQGDGYTF	TGTGCCAGCAGCACACAGGGGGATGGCTACACCTTC
TRBJ2-1	TRBV5-6	.	TRBD1	CASRLLQGATYNEQFF	TGTGCCAGCAGGCTATTACAGGGGGCCACCTACAATGAGCAGTTCTTC
TRBJ2-7	TRBV15	.	.	CATAADLSYEQYF	TGTGCCACCGCGGCAGACCTCTCCTACGAGCAGTACTTC
TRBJ1-4	TRBV7-7	once	.	CASSPTVNEKLFF	TGTGCCAGCAGCCCGACAGTGAATGAAAAACTGTTTTTT
TRBJ2-2	TRBV5-3	.	.	CARSSSADRPGISGNNTGELFF	TGTGCCAGAAGCTCCTCCGCGGACAGGCCGGGTATTAGCGGGAACAACACCGGGGAGCTGTTTTTT
TRBJ2-3	TRBV18	once	TRBD2	CASSPAAGAADTQYF	TGTGCCAGCTCACCTGCAGCGGGGGCTGCAGATACGCAGTATTTT